These 32 T cell receptor beta chains share one sample of origin, sequenced in a study of control samples from healthy donors and cancer patients. TCRdb's copy holds only in-frame clones and misses some; the assay was immunoSEQ multiplex PCR. The profile shows approximately 97,000 clones, 80% to 95% of them singletons. Sequenced input: blood. These receptor sequences come from a human donor in good health. The donor label of this sample is uncertain.

Here the CDR3 reads CASSNRGGTEAFF. Written as DNA, the CDR3 is TGTGCCAGCAGCAATCGGGGGGGAACTGAAGCTTTCTTT. The J gene is TRBJ1-1, the V gene TRBV7-3, with a weak D call TRBD1 (5 bases). This CDR3 has 13 amino acids. V gave up 5 bases and J gave up 5 bases, with 12 bases separating them. Germline V gene lookup returns CDR1 SGHTA and CDR2 FQGTGA. The complete variable domain, with remaining parts taken from reference TRBV7-3 and TRBJ1-1, reads GAGVSQTPSNKVTEKGKYVELRCDPISGHTALYWYRQSLGQGPEFLIYFQGTGAADDSGLPNDRFFAVRPEGSVSTLKIQRTERGDSAVYLCASSNRGGTEAFFGQGTRLTVV.

As to this clone: The junction departs from germline at one end; a sequencing error may be responsible. The chain joins TRBV18 to TRBJ2-6; 8 nucleotides match TRBD1. Germline CDR1 is KGHSH and CDR2 is LQKENI. The CDR3 has 17 residues. The CDR3, as DNA: TGTGTCAGCTCACCCCGGACAGGGAACTCTGGGGCCAACGTCCTGACTTTC. It encodes CVSSPRTGNSGANVLTF.

V usage is TRBV12-5 and J usage is TRBJ2-7, with TRBD1 matching 9 bases. The CDR3 runs to 14 residues. J gave up 4 bases and V 7 bases, and 8 bases lay outside the gene matches. From germline, CDR1 is LGHNT and CDR2 FRNRAP. CDR3 in DNA: TGTGCTAGTGCCCCCACAGGGGGCAATTACGAGCAGTACTTC. It codes for CASAPTGGNYEQYF.

This clone appeared a few times. This chain joins TRBV6-5 and TRBJ2-2, with D uncertain. Germline loops: CDR1 MNHEY, CDR2 SVGAGI. The germline V and J ends were trimmed by 3 bases and 1 base, with 9 bases remaining between them. CDR3 length: 15 residues. CDR3 in DNA: TGTGCCAGCAGTTATGAACCCTTGAACACCGGGGAGCTGTTTTTT. It encodes CASSYEPLNTGELFF.

V gene TRBV19 combines with J gene TRBJ1-4, with D possibly TRBD1 on 5 matching bases. Germline loops: CDR1 LNHDA, CDR2 SQIVND (reference sequence). The CDR3 is made up of 14 amino acids. V shed 1 base and J shed 8 bases, with 11 bases lying between them. CDR3: CASSIVAGTEKLFF. DNA of the CDR3: TGTGCCAGTAGTATAGTGGCAGGGACGGAAAAACTGTTTTTT.

V is TRBV6-1 and J is TRBJ1-5, with D possibly TRBD1 on 6 matching bases. Trimming stripped 2 bases from V and 4 bases from J, with 18 bases between. Germline values: CDR1 MNHNS, CDR2 SASEGT. The CDR3 sequence is 17 residues long. CDR3 in amino acids: CASSEIINRVGNQPQHF. The CDR3, as DNA: TGTGCCAGCAGTGAAATCATCAACAGGGTGGGGAATCAGCCCCAGCATTTT.

The V call is TRBV28, the J call TRBJ2-1; D tentatively fits TRBD1 or TRBD2 (5 bases each). From germline, CDR1 is MDHEN and CDR2 SYDVKM. V was pared by 6 bases and J by 1 base, with 13 bases between. This CDR3 is 15 amino acids long. CDR3 nucleotide sequence: TGTGCCAGCAGCACCGGGACCGAGTCCTACAATGAGCAGTTCTTC. It translates to CASSTGTESYNEQFF.

This rearrangement joins TRBV5-1 to TRBJ2-2; possibly TRBD2 for D (5 bases). The CDR3 is 14 residues long. V lost 3 bases to trimming and J lost 3 bases, with 9 bases between them. Germline CDR1 SGHRS, CDR2 YFSETQ. The CDR3 coding sequence is TGCGCCAGCAGCTCAGACGGGGACACCGGGGAGCTGTTTTTT. Its translation: CASSSDGDTGELFF.

As regards this clone: Other DNA sequences in this sample translate to the same CDR3. V is TRBV6-1 and J is TRBJ1-4; D uncertain. V lost 0 bases and J lost 11, with 22 bases in between. This CDR3 has 17 amino acids. Germline V lookup: CDR1 MNHNS, CDR2 SASEGT. The CDR3 is CASSEALGSSAMGKLFF. The CDR3, as DNA: TGTGCCAGCAGTGAAGCGCTCGGTTCTTCGGCGATGGGGAAACTGTTTTTT.

The chain carries TRBV18 and TRBJ2-7; no clear D. V lost 3 bases and J 5 bases, leaving 8 bases between the germline ends. The V gene's germline CDR1 is KGHSH and CDR2 LQKENI. The CDR3 spans 12 residues. CDR3 in amino acids: CASSPSSDEQYF. CDR3 nucleotide sequence: TGTGCCAGCTCACCTTCTTCGGACGAGCAGTACTTC. Full variable domain (missing parts from reference TRBV18 and TRBJ2-7): NAGVMQNPRHLVRRRGQEARLRCSPMKGHSHVYWYRQLPEEGLKFMVYLQKENIIDESGMPKERFSAEFPKEGPSILRIQQVVRGDSAAYFCASSPSSDEQYFGPGTRLTVT.

Notes on this clone: Other DNA sequences in the same sample also yield this CDR3. The chain links TRBV30 to TRBJ1-6; no reliable D call. The CDR3 is 15 residues long. With 0 bases removed from V and 0 bases from J, the gap between germline ends came to 6 bases. The germline gives CDR1 GTSNPN, CDR2 SVGIG (reference sequence). CDR3 loop: CAWSVGSSYNSPLHF. CDR3 sequence (DNA): TGTGCCTGGAGTGTAGGTAGCTCCTATAATTCACCCCTCCACTTT. Looking up the rest from reference TRBV30 and TRBJ1-6 gives the full variable domain: SQTIHQWPATLVQPVGSPLSLECTVEGTSNPNLYWYRQAAGRGLQLLFYSVGIGQISSEVPQNLSASRPQDRQFILSSKKLLLSDSGFYLCAWSVGSSYNSPLHFGNGTRLTVT.

This clone is a singleton in its sample. J is TRBJ2-5 and V is TRBV19; maybe TRBD1 (5 bases). The V end lost 5 bases, the J end lost 1 base, and 14 bases lay between the germline ends. The CDR3 extends over 15 amino acids. CDR1 is LNHDA and CDR2 is SQIVND in the germline V gene (reference sequence). The CDR3 bases are TGTGCCAGTAGTCTAATGTCCAGGGCCCAAGAGACCCAGTACTTC. Translating gives CASSLMSRAQETQYF.

The rearrangement uses TRBV18 and TRBJ1-5, with a weak D call TRBD1 (6 bases). Trimming removed 8 bases at V and 2 bases at J, with 10 bases between. The CDR3 has 13 amino acids. CDR1 is KGHSH, CDR2 LQKENI, per germline. The CDR3 protein is CASGGGGNQPQHF. For the CDR3, the DNA is TGTGCCAGCGGGGGGGGCGGCAATCAGCCCCAGCATTTT.

The rearrangement uses TRBV24-1 and TRBJ2-6; the D is unclear. Trimming pared 6 bases from V and 4 bases from J, leaving 3 bases between. CDR1 and CDR2 (germline): KGHDR, SFDVKD. The CDR3 consists of 12 residues. CDR3 protein: CATSSGANVLTF. As DNA, the CDR3 is TGTGCCACCAGTTCCGGGGCCAACGTCCTGACTTTC.

In DNA, the CDR3 is TGTGCCAGCAGCCAAACTCAGGGGGCAAGAGGCTACACCTTC. Protein sequence: CASSQTQGARGYTF. The rearrangement links TRBV4-2 to TRBJ1-2, with TRBD1 identical over 8 bases. Trimming cost V 2 bases and J 8 bases; bases outside gene matches: 7. CDR3 length: 14 amino acids. Germline V gives CDR1 LGHNA, CDR2 YNFKEQ.

The chain recombines TRBV11-2 with TRBJ2-3; D ambiguous. Trimming pared 1 base from V and 4 bases from J, leaving 9 bases between. The germline V gene has CDR1 SGHAT and CDR2 FQNNGV. The CDR3 runs 14 residues. The CDR3 loop is CASSLVLAADTQYF. CDR3 nucleotides: TGTGCCAGCAGCTTAGTTTTAGCCGCAGATACGCAGTATTTT. Full variable domain (outside the CDR3, taken from reference TRBV11-2 and TRBJ2-3): EAGVAQSPRYKIIEKRQSVAFWCNPISGHATLYWYQQILGQGPKLLIQFQNNGVVDDSQLPKDRFSAERLKGVDSTLKIQPAKLEDSAVYLCASSLVLAADTQYFGPGTRLTVL.

The chain links TRBV11-2 to TRBJ2-6; D remains ambiguous. Trimming left V 1 base short and J 3 bases short, with 13 bases between. This CDR3 region has 17 residues. Germline lookup yields CDR1 SGHAT and CDR2 FQNNGV. The CDR3: CASSLAALHLGANVLTF. CDR3 in DNA: TGTGCCAGCAGCTTAGCGGCCCTACACCTTGGGGCCAACGTCCTGACTTTC.

The chain carries TRBV11-2 and TRBJ1-2, with 10 bases that match TRBD1. The CDR3 runs 16 residues. V lost 0 bases, J lost 5 bases, and 6 bases stayed unmatched. Germline V gene data show CDR1 as SGHAT and CDR2 as FQNNGV. The CDR3 DNA reads TGTGCCAGCAGCTTAGAACCTCGGACAGGGGGTTATGGCTACACCTTC. It translates to CASSLEPRTGGYGYTF.

This chain uses TRBV2 with TRBJ1-4, with a possible D match to TRBD1 (6 bases). The length of the CDR3 is 14 residues. The germline gives CDR1 SNHLY, CDR2 FYNNEI. The ends were cut back, 6 bases at V and 5 bases at J, with 13 bases in the middle. This CDR3 is CASRTGLSNEKLFF. The CDR3 nucleotides read TGTGCCAGCAGAACAGGGTTATCGAATGAAAAACTGTTTTTT. Combining the CDR3 with reference TRBV2 and TRBJ1-4 gives the whole variable domain EPEVTQTPSHQVTQMGQEVILRCVPISNHLYFYWYRQILGQKVEFLVSFYNNEISEKSEIFDDQFSVERPDGSNFTLKIRSTKLEDSAMYFCASRTGLSNEKLFFGSGTQLSVL.

The gene calls are TRBV9 and TRBJ1-3; 7 positions match TRBD1. V was clipped by 0 bases and J by 4 bases; unmatched bases: 1. Germline V lookup: CDR1 SGDLS, CDR2 YYNGEE. The CDR3 is 14 amino acids. In DNA form, the CDR3 reads TGTGCCAGCAGCGTAGGACAGGGAGGAAACACCATATATTTT. As protein: CASSVGQGGNTIYF. Complete variable domain (other parts from reference TRBV9 and TRBJ1-3): DSGVTQTPKHLITATGQRVTLRCSPRSGDLSVYWYQQSLDQGLQFLIQYYNGEERAKGNILERFSAQQFPDLHSELNLSSLELGDSALYFCASSVGQGGNTIYFGEGSWLTVV.

V is TRBV23-1 and J is TRBJ2-1; no clear D gene. TRBV23-1 is assigned to the ORF class and has an uncertain function. Trimming stripped 4 bases from V and 8 bases from J, with 6 bases between. The CDR3 has 11 amino acids. CDR3 in amino acids: CASSPTDEQFF. As DNA, the CDR3 is TGCGCCAGCAGTCCGACCGATGAGCAGTTCTTC.

The V and J genes are TRBV6-8 and TRBJ1-3; 10 bases line up with TRBD1. This CDR3 contains 21 residues. Per the germline V gene, CDR1 is MNHGY and CDR2 is SAAAGT. J was trimmed by 4 bases and V by 5 bases; bases with no gene match: 23. CDR3 region: CASSPKALPRRRQGAGNTIYF. The CDR3 DNA follows: TGTGCCAGCAGTCCGAAAGCCCTCCCTCGGCGCAGACAGGGGGCGGGAAACACCATATATTTT.

The chain couples TRBV2 to TRBJ2-1, with D unresolved. Germline V gene sequence: CDR1 SNHLY, CDR2 FYNNEI. Trimming took off 1 base at V and 15 bases at J, with 13 bases between the two ends. The CDR3 contains 12 residues. CDR3 nucleotide sequence: TGTGCCAGCAGTGAAGATAGTCAGTTACCGTTCTTC. This encodes CASSEDSQLPFF.

The CDR3 is CASSPGTGVGYTF. The CDR3 DNA sequence: TGTGCCAGCAGCCCCGGGACAGGGGTTGGCTACACCTTC. The rearrangement joins TRBV6-2 or TRBV6-3 to TRBJ1-2; TRBD1 agrees at 10 bases. Per the germline V gene, CDR1 is MNHEY and CDR2 is SVGEGT. V dropped 6 bases and J dropped 7; count of bases not matched to a gene: 5. The length of the CDR3 is 13 residues.

V gene TRBV10-3 combines with J gene TRBJ2-2; D ambiguous. This CDR3 has 15 residues. V lost 10 bases and J lost 0, with 15 bases in between. The germline V gene encodes CDR1 ENHRY and CDR2 SYGVKD. The CDR3 sequence is CATKPPPTNTGELFF. DNA of the CDR3: TGTGCCACAAAACCGCCCCCGACGAACACCGGGGAGCTGTTTTTT.

This clone was picked up one time. The chain uses TRBV11-2 and TRBJ2-2, with 7 bases fitting TRBD2. Germline loops: CDR1 SGHAT, CDR2 FQNNGV. Losses at the gene ends were 2 bases for V and 1 base for J; bases not matched to a gene: 1. The CDR3 runs to 15 residues. The CDR3 DNA reads TGTGCCAGCAGCTTAAGGACTAGGAACACCGGGGAGCTGTTTTTT. The encoded protein is CASSLRTRNTGELFF.

The gene calls are TRBV27 and TRBJ2-2; D is perhaps TRBD2 (6 bases). The ends were cut back, 6 bases at V and 6 bases at J, with 17 bases in the middle. The germline V gene encodes CDR1 MNHEY and CDR2 SMNVEV (reference sequence). The CDR3 is 15 amino acids. In nucleotides, the CDR3 is TGTGCCAGCAGCCCACTCGGGCGGGGAGCCGGGGAGCTGTTTTTT. Residues: CASSPLGRGAGELFF.

V gene TRBV5-1 combines with J gene TRBJ2-2; a weak D match, TRBD2 (6 bases). The CDR3 loop spans 16 amino acids. From germline, CDR1 is SGHRS and CDR2 YFSETQ. Trimming stripped 3 bases from V and 5 bases from J, with 17 bases between. CDR3 residues: CASSSGTAGLTGELFF. CDR3 bases: TGCGCCAGCAGCTCCGGGACGGCGGGACTTACCGGGGAGCTGTTTTTT.

The rearrangement links TRBV5-1 to TRBJ1-4, with 7 bases identical to TRBD1. Germline CDR1 SGHRS, CDR2 YFSETQ. The CDR3 runs to 16 residues. The V gene end was trimmed by 5 bases and the J gene end by 6 bases; junction bases not matched to a gene: 13. The CDR3 coding sequence is TGCGCCAGCAGTCGGCAGGGGGGCGATGGGCATGAAAAACTGTTTTTT. It codes for CASSRQGGDGHEKLFF.

This clone has just one count. This chain uses TRBV28 with TRBJ1-1; D not certain. The CDR3 totals 13 residues. In germline, CDR1 is MDHEN, CDR2 SYDVKM. V lost 3 bases and J lost 0, with 5 bases in between. CDR3 in DNA: TGTGCCAGCAGTTTTGGGATGAACACTGAAGCTTTCTTT. It yields the protein CASSFGMNTEAFF. The full variable domain, its missing parts supplied by reference TRBV28 and TRBJ1-1, is DVKVTQSSRYLVKRTGEKVFLECVQDMDHENMFWYRQDPGLGLRLIYFSYDVKMKEKGDIPEGYSVSREKKERFSLILESASTNQTSMYLCASSFGMNTEAFFGQGTRLTVV.

As to this clone: The sample carries other DNA sequences with the same CDR3. This rearrangement joins TRBV9 to TRBJ1-4; 7 bases align to TRBD1. CDR3 length equals 16 residues. The germline V gene has CDR1 SGDLS and CDR2 YYNGEE. V shed 4 bases, J shed 0 bases, and the junction held 6 bases outside the gene matches. DNA for the CDR3: TGTGCCAGCAGCACGGGACAGCAGGCAACTAATGAAAAACTGTTTTTT. This gives the protein CASSTGQQATNEKLFF.

This chain connects TRBV27 to TRBJ2-7; tentatively, D is TRBD1 or TRBD2 (6 bases each). This CDR3 spans 15 amino acids. V was trimmed by 2 bases and J by 3 bases, leaving 14 bases between them. Looked up from germline, CDR1 is MNHEY and CDR2 is SMNVEV (reference sequence). CDR3 in amino acids: CASSLRSGDIYEQYF. As DNA, the CDR3 is TGTGCCAGCAGTTTACGATCGGGGGACATCTACGAGCAGTACTTC.